Each of the 16 T cell receptor beta chains below was sequenced from the same sample in a study of graft-versus-host responses after intestinal transplantation. The repertoire was sequenced with immunoSEQ multiplex PCR; TCRdb's copy has only in-frame clones and lacks some. The sample shows roughly 100,000 clones, approximately 93% of them seen only once. These receptors' antigens are unknown. Sequences were derived from unstimulated CD8+ T cells sorted from spleen or lymph node cells, sampled before intestinal transplant. These receptors all stem from a human donor who received an intestinal transplant.

The rearrangement joins TRBV14 to TRBJ2-5; D remains unclear. The CDR3 loop spans 14 amino acids. The germline V and J ends were trimmed by 0 bases and 4 bases, with 9 bases remaining between them. CDR1 is SGHDN and CDR2 is FVKESK in the germline V gene. CDR3 nucleotides: TGTGCCAGCAGCCAAGAAGTTCTAGGAGAGACCCAGTACTTC. It codes for CASSQEVLGETQYF.

The chain is built from TRBV5-4 and TRBJ2-7, with 9 nucleotides matching TRBD1. Trimming cost V 3 bases and J 2 bases; bases outside gene matches: 0. CDR1 and CDR2 from the germline V gene are SGHNT and YYREEE (reference sequence). This CDR3 comprises 13 residues. This CDR3 is CASSWDRAYEQYF. CDR3 nucleotide sequence: TGTGCCAGCAGCTGGGACAGGGCCTACGAGCAGTACTTC.

The V call is TRBV6-5, the J call TRBJ2-7; tentative D call: TRBD1 (6 bases). The CDR3 covers 12 residues. V shed 5 bases and J shed 3 bases, with 8 bases lying between them. In germline, CDR1 is MNHEY, CDR2 SVGAGI. CDR3 DNA: TGTGCCAGCAGTGGGACAAACTACGAGCAGTACTTC. Its translation is CASSGTNYEQYF.

The chain couples TRBV27 to TRBJ2-1; 8 positions agree with TRBD1. Germline loops: CDR1 MNHEY, CDR2 SMNVEV (reference sequence). The CDR3 runs to 14 residues. J gave up 6 bases and V 8 bases, and 9 bases lay outside the gene matches. CDR3 protein: CASLAGTGANEQFF. In DNA, the CDR3 is TGTGCCAGCCTCGCCGGGACAGGAGCCAATGAGCAGTTCTTC.

The J gene is TRBJ2-1, the V gene TRBV6-1; possibly TRBD2 for D (6 bases). Deletions cut 2 bases from V and 9 bases from J, with 17 bases between. The CDR3 is 15 residues long. Germline values: CDR1 MNHNS, CDR2 SASEGT. CDR3 region: CASSESRLGPSEQFF. In DNA form, the CDR3 reads TGTGCCAGCAGTGAAAGTCGACTAGGACCGAGTGAGCAGTTCTTC.

The V gene is TRBV11-2, the J gene TRBJ2-7, with D perhaps TRBD1 or TRBD2 (5 bases each). In germline, CDR1 is SGHAT, CDR2 FQNNGV. V lost 3 bases, J lost 5 bases, and 14 bases lay in between. This CDR3 region has 14 residues. CDR3 sequence: CASSFEAGTDEQYF. The CDR3 coding sequence is TGTGCCAGCAGCTTCGAAGCAGGGACGGACGAGCAGTACTTC.

About this clone itself: In the same sample, other DNA sequences code for this CDR3. V gene TRBV5-1 combines with J gene TRBJ2-3; 7 nucleotides align to TRBD2. Germline V gives CDR1 SGHRS, CDR2 YFSETQ. This CDR3 contains 15 residues. V lost 2 bases to trimming and J lost 9 bases; unmatched junction nucleotides: 12. Here the CDR3 DNA reads TGCGCCAGCAGCTTTTTGGCGGGAGAACCGAACACGCAGTATTTT. Its protein product is CASSFLAGEPNTQYF.

The rearrangement uses TRBV7-9 and TRBJ2-7; a weak D match, TRBD1 (5 bases). The germline V and J ends were trimmed by 4 bases and 2 bases, with 9 bases remaining between them. From germline, CDR1 is SEHNR and CDR2 FQNEAQ (reference sequence). The CDR3 is 13 residues long. The CDR3 region has the DNA TGTGCCAGCAGCTCGCCGACAGCCTACGAGCAGTACTTC. Translated: CASSSPTAYEQYF.

Written as DNA, the CDR3 is TGTGCCAGCAGCGTAGGTGGGGGGGACTTTACGAATACGCAGTATTTT. Amino acids: CASSVGGGDFTNTQYF. V gene TRBV9 combines with J gene TRBJ2-3, with 7 bases that match TRBD2. Germline values: CDR1 SGDLS, CDR2 YYNGEE. V lost 0 bases to trimming and J lost 7 bases; unmatched junction nucleotides: 11. CDR3 length: 16 amino acids. The variable domain in full, completed from reference TRBV9 and TRBJ2-3, reads DSGVTQTPKHLITATGQRVTLRCSPRSGDLSVYWYQQSLDQGLQFLIQYYNGEERAKGNILERFSAQQFPDLHSELNLSSLELGDSALYFCASSVGGGDFTNTQYFGPGTRLTVL.

The table lists this clone with a count of one. V usage is TRBV2 and J usage is TRBJ2-1; 7 nucleotides agree with TRBD1. CDR1 is SNHLY and CDR2 is FYNNEI in the germline V gene. The CDR3 is 18 amino acids. V lost 1 base and J lost 0; bases outside the gene matches: 9. CDR3 sequence: CASSEGWGQTSSYNEQFF. The CDR3 nucleotides are TGTGCCAGCAGTGAAGGATGGGGACAGACAAGCTCCTACAATGAGCAGTTCTTC.

This clone was observed a single time. This sequence joins TRBV6-1 and TRBJ1-1; 10 bases align to TRBD1. The CDR3 covers 15 residues. Germline trimming cut 4 bases from V and 4 bases from J; bases unmatched to any gene: 6. The V gene's germline CDR1 is MNHNS and CDR2 SASEGT. The CDR3 sequence is CASSAKTGGLTEAFF. In DNA, the CDR3 is TGTGCCAGCAGTGCCAAGACAGGGGGCCTCACTGAAGCTTTCTTT.

The rearrangement links TRBV19 to TRBJ1-2; possibly TRBD1 for D (5 bases). V was clipped by 7 bases and J by 7 bases, with 10 bases between them. The CDR3 extends over 11 amino acids. Looked up from germline, CDR1 is LNHDA and CDR2 is SQIVND (reference sequence). The chain's CDR3 is CASNWGGGYTF. The CDR3 DNA reads as TGTGCCAGTAATTGGGGGGGTGGCTACACCTTC.

V gene TRBV5-1 combines with J gene TRBJ1-1; 7 bases match TRBD1. The CDR3 contains 15 residues. CDR1 and CDR2 (germline): SGHRS, YFSETQ. V was pared by 0 bases and J by 5 bases, with 7 bases of the junction left unmatched. DNA of the CDR3: TGCGCCAGCAGCTTGGGGGACAGTGTTTGGACTGAAGCTTTCTTT. It yields the protein CASSLGDSVWTEAFF.

The chain uses TRBV27 and TRBJ1-2, with TRBD1 identical over 7 bases. This CDR3 is 13 amino acids long. V dropped 5 bases and J dropped 6; count of bases not matched to a gene: 6. CDR1 and CDR2 from the germline V gene are MNHEY and SMNVEV (reference sequence). The CDR3 region is CASSPRTGNGYTF. The DNA for the CDR3 is TGTGCCAGCAGTCCCCGGACAGGCAATGGCTACACCTTC.

This clone was seen just once. J is TRBJ2-1 and V is TRBV5-4, with D unclear. CDR3 size: 12 residues. V gave up 0 bases and J gave up 4 bases, with 2 bases separating them. Germline CDR1 is SGHNT and CDR2 is YYREEE (reference sequence). CDR3 sequence: CASSLEYNEQFF. CDR3 sequence (DNA): TGTGCCAGCAGCTTGGAATACAATGAGCAGTTCTTC.

This sequence joins TRBV19 and TRBJ1-3; D unresolved. The CDR3 is made up of 15 amino acids. Looked up from germline, CDR1 is LNHDA and CDR2 is SQIVND (reference sequence). Deletions cut 9 bases from V and 0 bases from J, with 15 bases between. The CDR3: CASTTGIFSGNTIYF. CDR3 nucleotides: TGTGCCAGCACGACCGGCATTTTCTCTGGAAACACCATATATTTT.